Described below is a single T cell receptor (beta chain) sequence and its context. Its antigen is as yet unknown. This entry comes from a study of beta chain features in type 1 diabetes. The study's findings and limits: Type 1 diabetes patients had moderately but significantly shorter TCRB CDR3s in all four CD4+ subsets. It was among patients, rather than healthy donors, that naive, central memory and Treg TCRB repertoires appeared more similar.

Purity exceeding 98% was reached by all sorted populations. Every isolated RNA sample was fully reverse transcribed, so sequencing captured expressed TCRB transcripts. Profiling relied on immunoSEQ multiplex PCR, and the TCRdb table lists in-frame clones only, not all of them. The sample contains around 70,000 clones, approximately 50% of which appear only once. Germline V gene sequence: CDR1 SGHDN, CDR2 FVKESK. V was clipped by 2 bases and J by 5 bases, with 5 bases between them. This CDR3 is 12 amino acids long. Sequencing input: central memory CD4+ T cells from blood. This sequence was found in a man aged 30 to 45 with type 1 diabetes. This chain links TRBV14 with TRBJ2-3; D is uncertain. The CDR3 bases are TGTGCCAGCAGCCAATCGGGAGATACGCAGTATTTT. Its translation is CASSQSGDTQYF.